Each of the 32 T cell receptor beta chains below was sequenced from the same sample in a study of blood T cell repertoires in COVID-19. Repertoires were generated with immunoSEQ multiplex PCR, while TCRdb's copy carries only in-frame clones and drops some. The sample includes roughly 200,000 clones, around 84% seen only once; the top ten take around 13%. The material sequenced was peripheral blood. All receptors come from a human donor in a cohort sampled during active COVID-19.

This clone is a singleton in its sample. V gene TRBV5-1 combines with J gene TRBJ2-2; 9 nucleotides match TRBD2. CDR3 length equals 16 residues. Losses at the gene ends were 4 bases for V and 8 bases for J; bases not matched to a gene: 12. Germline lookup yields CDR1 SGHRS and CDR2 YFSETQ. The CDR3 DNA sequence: TGCGCCAGCAGCGGCATAGGGCTAGCGGGAACGGGGGAGCTGTTTTTT. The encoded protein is CASSGIGLAGTGELFF.

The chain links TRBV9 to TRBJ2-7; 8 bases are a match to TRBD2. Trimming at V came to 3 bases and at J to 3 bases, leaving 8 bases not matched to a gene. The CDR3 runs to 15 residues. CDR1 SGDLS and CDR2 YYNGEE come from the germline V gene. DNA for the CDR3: TGTGCCAGCAGCGAAAGCGGGAGCCCGAACTACGAGCAGTACTTC. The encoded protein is CASSESGSPNYEQYF.

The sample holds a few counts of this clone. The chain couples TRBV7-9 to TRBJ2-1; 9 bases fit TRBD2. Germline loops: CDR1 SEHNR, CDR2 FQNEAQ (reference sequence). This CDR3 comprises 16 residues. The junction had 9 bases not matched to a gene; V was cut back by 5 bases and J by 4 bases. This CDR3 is CASSPQREARYNEQFF. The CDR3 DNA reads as TGTGCCAGCAGCCCTCAGCGGGAGGCCCGTTACAATGAGCAGTTCTTC.

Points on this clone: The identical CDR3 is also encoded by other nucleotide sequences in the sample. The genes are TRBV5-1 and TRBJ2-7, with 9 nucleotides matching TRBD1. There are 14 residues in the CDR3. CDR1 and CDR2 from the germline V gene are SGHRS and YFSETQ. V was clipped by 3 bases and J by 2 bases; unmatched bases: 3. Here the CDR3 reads CASSSRTGAYEQYF. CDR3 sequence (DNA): TGCGCCAGCAGCTCCAGGACAGGGGCCTACGAGCAGTACTTC.

The CDR3 bases are TGTGCCAGCAGTTACGCTGCTAGCGGGGATACGCAGTATTTT. Protein product: CASSYAASGDTQYF. The chain is built from TRBV6-5 and TRBJ2-3, with 8 bases matching TRBD2. The CDR3 has 14 residues. Germline-derived CDR1 and CDR2 are MNHEY and SVGAGI. V lost 2 bases and J lost 6; bases outside the gene matches: 4.

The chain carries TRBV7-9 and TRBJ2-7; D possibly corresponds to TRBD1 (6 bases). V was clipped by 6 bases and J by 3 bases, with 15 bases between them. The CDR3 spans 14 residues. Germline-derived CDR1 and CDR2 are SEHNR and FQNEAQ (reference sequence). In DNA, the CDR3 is TGTGCCAGCAGAAAGATCGACAGGAGCTACGAGCAGTACTTC. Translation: CASRKIDRSYEQYF.

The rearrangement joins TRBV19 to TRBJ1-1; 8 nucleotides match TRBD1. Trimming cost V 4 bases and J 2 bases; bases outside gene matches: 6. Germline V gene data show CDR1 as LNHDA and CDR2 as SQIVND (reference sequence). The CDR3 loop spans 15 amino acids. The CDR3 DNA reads TGTGCCAGTAGTAAACAGGGGGGAACCAACACTGAAGCTTTCTTT. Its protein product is CASSKQGGTNTEAFF.

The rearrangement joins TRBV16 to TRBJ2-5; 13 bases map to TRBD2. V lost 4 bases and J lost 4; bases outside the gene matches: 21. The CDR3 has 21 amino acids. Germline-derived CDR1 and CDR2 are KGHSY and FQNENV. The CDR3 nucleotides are TGTGCCAGCAGCCCGAGAAGGGGCGCAAGGACTAGCGGGAGAGTCGGAGAGACCCAGTACTTC. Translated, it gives CASSPRRGARTSGRVGETQYF. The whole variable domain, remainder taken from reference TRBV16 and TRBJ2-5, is GEEVAQTPKHLVRGEGQKAKLYCAPIKGHSYVFWYQQVLKNEFKFLISFQNENVFDETGMPKERFSAKCLPNSPCSLEIQATKLEDSAVYFCASSPRRGARTSGRVGETQYFGPGTRLLVL.

The CDR3 loop is CSVDPPGTQYF. The CDR3 DNA reads as TGCAGCGTTGACCCACCCGGGACCCAGTACTTC. The rearrangement joins TRBV29-1 to TRBJ2-5; D is uncertain. Per germline, CDR1 SQVTM and CDR2 ANQGSEA. This CDR3 comprises 11 residues. The V and J ends lost 3 bases and 7 bases respectively, with 9 bases between them.

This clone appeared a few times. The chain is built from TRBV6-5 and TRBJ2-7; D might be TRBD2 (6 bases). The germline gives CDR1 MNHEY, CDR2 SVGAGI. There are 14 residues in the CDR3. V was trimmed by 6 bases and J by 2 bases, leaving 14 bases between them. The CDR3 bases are TGTGCCAGCAGCCCCTGGGGGGTTGCCTACGAGCAGTACTTC. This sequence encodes CASSPWGVAYEQYF.

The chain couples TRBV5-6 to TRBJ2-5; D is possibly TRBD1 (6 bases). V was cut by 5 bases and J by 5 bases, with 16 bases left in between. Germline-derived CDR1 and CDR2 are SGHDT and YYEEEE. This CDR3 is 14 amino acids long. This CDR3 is CASSNTKGEETQYF. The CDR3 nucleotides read TGTGCCAGCAGTAACACGAAGGGGGAGGAGACCCAGTACTTC.

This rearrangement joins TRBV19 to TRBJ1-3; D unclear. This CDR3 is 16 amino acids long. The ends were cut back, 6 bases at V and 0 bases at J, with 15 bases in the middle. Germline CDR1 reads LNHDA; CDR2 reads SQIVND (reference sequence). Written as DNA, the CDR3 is TGTGCCAGTAGATCGTACGGAGTCTCCTCTGGAAACACCATATATTTT. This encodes CASRSYGVSSGNTIYF.

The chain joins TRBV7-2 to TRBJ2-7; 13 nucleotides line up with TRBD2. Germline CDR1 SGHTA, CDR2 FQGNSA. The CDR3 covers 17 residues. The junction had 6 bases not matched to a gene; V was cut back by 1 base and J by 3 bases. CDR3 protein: CASSLEVGLAGLYEQYF. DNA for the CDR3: TGTGCCAGCAGCTTAGAGGTGGGACTAGCGGGACTCTACGAGCAGTACTTC. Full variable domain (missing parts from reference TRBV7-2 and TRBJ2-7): GAGVSQSPSNKVTEKGKDVELRCDPISGHTALYWYRQSLGQGLEFLIYFQGNSAPDKSGLPSDRFSAERTGGSVSTLTIQRTQQEDSAVYLCASSLEVGLAGLYEQYFGPGTRLTVT.

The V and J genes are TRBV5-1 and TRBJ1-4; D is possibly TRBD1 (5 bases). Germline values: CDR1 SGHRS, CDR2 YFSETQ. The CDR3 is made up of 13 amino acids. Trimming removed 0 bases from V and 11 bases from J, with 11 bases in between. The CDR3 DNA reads TGCGCCAGCAGCTTGGTGGGGGGAGTCAAACTGTTTTTT. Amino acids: CASSLVGGVKLFF.

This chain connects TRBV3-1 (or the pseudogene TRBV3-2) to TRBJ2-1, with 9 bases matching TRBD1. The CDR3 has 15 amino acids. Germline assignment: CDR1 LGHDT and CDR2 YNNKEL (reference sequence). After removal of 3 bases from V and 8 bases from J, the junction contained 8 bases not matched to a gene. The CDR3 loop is CASSQLQGAGDEQFF. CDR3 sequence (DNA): TGTGCCAGCAGCCAGCTACAGGGGGCAGGGGATGAGCAGTTCTTC.

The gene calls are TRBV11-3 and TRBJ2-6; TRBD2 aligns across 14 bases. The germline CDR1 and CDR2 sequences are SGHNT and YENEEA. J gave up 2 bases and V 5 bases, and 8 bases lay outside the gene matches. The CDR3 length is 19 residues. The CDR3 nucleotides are TGTGCCAGCAGCCCGGGACTAGCGGGAGTTGCTGCTGGGGCCAACGTCCTGACTTTC. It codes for CASSPGLAGVAAGANVLTF.

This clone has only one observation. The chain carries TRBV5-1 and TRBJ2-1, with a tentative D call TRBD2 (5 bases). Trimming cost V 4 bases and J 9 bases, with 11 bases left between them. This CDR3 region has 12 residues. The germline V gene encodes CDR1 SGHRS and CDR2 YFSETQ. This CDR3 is CASSPGLPEQFF. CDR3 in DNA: TGCGCCAGCAGCCCTGGACTCCCTGAGCAGTTCTTC.

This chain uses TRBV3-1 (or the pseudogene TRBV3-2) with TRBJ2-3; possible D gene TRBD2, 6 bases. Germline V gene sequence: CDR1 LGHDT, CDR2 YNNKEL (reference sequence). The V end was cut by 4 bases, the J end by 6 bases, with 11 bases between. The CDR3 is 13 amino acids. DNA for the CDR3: TGTGCCAGCAGCCGTAGCGCGGGGGATACGCAGTATTTT. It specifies CASSRSAGDTQYF.

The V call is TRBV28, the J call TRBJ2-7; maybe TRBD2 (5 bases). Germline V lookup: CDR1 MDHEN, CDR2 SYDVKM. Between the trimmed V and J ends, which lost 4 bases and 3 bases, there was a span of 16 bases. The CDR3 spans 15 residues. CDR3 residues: CASSYTGGADYEQYF. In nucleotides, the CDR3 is TGTGCCAGCAGTTATACCGGAGGCGCGGACTACGAGCAGTACTTC.

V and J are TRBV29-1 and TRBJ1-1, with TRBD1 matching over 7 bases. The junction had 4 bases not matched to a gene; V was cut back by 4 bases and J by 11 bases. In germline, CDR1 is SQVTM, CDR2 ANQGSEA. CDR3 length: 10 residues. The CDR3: CSVADRDAFF. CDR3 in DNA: TGCAGCGTTGCCGACAGGGACGCTTTCTTT.

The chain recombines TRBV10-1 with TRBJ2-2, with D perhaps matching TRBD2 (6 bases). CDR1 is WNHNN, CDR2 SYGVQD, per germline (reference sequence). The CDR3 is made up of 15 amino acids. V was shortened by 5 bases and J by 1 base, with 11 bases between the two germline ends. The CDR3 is CASSPLGGNTGELFF. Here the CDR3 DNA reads TGCGCCAGCAGTCCGCTGGGGGGGAACACCGGGGAGCTGTTTTTT.

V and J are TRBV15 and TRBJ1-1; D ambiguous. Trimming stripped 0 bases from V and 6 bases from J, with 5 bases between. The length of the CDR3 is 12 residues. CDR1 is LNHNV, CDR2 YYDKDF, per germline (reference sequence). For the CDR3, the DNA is TGTGCCACCAGCAGAGAGCCGGCTGAAGCTTTCTTT. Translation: CATSREPAEAFF.

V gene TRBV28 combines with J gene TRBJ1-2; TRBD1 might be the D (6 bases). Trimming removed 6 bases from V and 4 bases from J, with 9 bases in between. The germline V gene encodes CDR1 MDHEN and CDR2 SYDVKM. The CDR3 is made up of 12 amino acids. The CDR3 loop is CASSPGVYGYTF. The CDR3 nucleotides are TGTGCCAGCAGCCCAGGGGTCTATGGCTACACCTTC.

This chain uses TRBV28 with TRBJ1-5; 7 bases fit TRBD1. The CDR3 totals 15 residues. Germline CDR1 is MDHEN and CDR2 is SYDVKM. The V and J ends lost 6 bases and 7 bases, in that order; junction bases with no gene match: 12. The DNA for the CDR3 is TGTGCCAGCAGGCTGGGACAGTCGGTCCCCCAGCCCCAGCATTTT. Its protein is CASRLGQSVPQPQHF. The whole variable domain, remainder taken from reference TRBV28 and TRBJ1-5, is DVKVTQSSRYLVKRTGEKVFLECVQDMDHENMFWYRQDPGLGLRLIYFSYDVKMKEKGDIPEGYSVSREKKERFSLILESASTNQTSMYLCASRLGQSVPQPQHFGDGTRLSIL.

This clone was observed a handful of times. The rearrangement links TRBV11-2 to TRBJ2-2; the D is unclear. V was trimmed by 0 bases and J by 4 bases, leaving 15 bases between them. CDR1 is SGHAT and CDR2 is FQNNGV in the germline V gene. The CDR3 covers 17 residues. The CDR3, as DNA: TGTGCCAGCAGCTTAGATTTGTCCTTCTATAGCACCGGGGAGCTGTTTTTT. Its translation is CASSLDLSFYSTGELFF.

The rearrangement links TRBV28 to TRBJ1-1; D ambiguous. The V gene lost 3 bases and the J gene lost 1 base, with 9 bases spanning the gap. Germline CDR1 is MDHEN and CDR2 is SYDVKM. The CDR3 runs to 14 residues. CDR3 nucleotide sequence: TGTGCCAGCAGTTTGCCCCAGAAGAACACTGAAGCTTTCTTT. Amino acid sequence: CASSLPQKNTEAFF. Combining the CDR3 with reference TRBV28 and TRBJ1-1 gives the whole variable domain DVKVTQSSRYLVKRTGEKVFLECVQDMDHENMFWYRQDPGLGLRLIYFSYDVKMKEKGDIPEGYSVSREKKERFSLILESASTNQTSMYLCASSLPQKNTEAFFGQGTRLTVV.

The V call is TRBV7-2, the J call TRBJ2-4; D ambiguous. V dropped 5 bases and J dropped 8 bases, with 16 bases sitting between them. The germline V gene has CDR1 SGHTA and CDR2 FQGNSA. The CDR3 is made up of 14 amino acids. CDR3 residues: CASSRPPLVYIQYF. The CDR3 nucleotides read TGTGCCAGCAGCCGCCCCCCTCTAGTGTACATTCAGTACTTC.

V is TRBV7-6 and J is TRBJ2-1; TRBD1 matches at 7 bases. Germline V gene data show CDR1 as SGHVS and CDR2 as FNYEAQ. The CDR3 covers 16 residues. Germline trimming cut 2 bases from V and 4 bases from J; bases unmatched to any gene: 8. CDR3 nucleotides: TGTGCCAGCAGCTTACAATACCGGGACAGATACAATGAGCAGTTCTTC. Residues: CASSLQYRDRYNEQFF.

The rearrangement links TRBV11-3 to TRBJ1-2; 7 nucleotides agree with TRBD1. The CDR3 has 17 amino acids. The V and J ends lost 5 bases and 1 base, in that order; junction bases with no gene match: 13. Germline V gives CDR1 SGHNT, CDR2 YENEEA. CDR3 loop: CASSQIKGQLSNYGYTF. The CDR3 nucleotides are TGTGCCAGCAGCCAGATAAAGGGACAGCTAAGTAACTATGGCTACACCTTC.

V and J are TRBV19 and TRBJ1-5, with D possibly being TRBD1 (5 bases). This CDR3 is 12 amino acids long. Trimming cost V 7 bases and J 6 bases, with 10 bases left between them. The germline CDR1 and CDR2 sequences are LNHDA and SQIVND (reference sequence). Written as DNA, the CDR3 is TGTGCCAGTACTATCGGGGGTCAGCCCCAGCATTTT. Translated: CASTIGGQPQHF.

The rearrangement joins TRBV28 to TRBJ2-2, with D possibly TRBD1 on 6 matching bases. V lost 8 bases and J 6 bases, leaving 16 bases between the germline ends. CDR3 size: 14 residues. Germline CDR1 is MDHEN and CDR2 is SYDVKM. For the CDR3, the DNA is TGTGCCAGCCGGACAGACTTTGCATCCGGGGAGCTGTTTTTT. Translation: CASRTDFASGELFF.

The CDR3 loop reads CSVVGGKVNEQYF. Here the CDR3 DNA reads TGCAGCGTTGTAGGGGGCAAGGTTAACGAGCAGTACTTC. The J gene is TRBJ2-7, the V gene TRBV29-1; 7 nucleotides agree with TRBD1. V dropped 4 bases and J dropped 5; count of bases not matched to a gene: 8. The length of the CDR3 is 13 residues. Germline assignment: CDR1 SQVTM and CDR2 ANQGSEA.